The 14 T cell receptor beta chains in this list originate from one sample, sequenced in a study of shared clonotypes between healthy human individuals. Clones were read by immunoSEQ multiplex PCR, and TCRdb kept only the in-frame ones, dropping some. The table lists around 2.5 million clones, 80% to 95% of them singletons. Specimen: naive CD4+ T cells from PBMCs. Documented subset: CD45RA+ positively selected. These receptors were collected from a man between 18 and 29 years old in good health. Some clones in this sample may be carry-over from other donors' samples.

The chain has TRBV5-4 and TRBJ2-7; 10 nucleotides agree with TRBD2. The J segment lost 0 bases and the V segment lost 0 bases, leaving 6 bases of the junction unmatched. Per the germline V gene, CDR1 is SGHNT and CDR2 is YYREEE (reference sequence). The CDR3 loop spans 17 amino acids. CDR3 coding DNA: TGTGCCAGCAGCTTGGGTGCTAGCGGGGGAAGCTCCTACGAGCAGTACTTC. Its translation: CASSLGASGGSSYEQYF.

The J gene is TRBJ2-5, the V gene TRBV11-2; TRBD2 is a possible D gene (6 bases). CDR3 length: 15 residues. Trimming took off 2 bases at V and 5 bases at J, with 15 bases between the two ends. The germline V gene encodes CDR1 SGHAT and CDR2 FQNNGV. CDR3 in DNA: TGTGCCAGCAGCTTACTGGCGGGAATAAGTGAGACCCAGTACTTC. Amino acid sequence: CASSLLAGISETQYF.

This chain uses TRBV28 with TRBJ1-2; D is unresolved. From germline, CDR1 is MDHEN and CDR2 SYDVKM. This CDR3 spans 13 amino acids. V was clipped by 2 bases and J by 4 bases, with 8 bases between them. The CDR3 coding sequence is TGTGCCAGCAGTTTAATCTGGGGCTATGGCTACACCTTC. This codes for CASSLIWGYGYTF.

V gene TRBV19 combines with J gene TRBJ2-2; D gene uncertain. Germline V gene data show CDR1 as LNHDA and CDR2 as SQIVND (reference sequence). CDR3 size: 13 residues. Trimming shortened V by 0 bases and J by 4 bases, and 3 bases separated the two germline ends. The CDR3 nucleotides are TGTGCCAGTAGTATAGAGGGCACCGGGGAGCTGTTTTTT. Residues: CASSIEGTGELFF.

CDR3 coding DNA: TGTGCCAGCTCACCAGGGAAAGTGGCCAATGAGCAGTTCTTC. Residues: CASSPGKVANEQFF. The J gene is TRBJ2-1, the V gene TRBV18, with D uncertain. Per germline, CDR1 KGHSH and CDR2 LQKENI. V was trimmed by 2 bases and J by 6 bases, leaving 11 bases between them. The CDR3 has 14 residues.

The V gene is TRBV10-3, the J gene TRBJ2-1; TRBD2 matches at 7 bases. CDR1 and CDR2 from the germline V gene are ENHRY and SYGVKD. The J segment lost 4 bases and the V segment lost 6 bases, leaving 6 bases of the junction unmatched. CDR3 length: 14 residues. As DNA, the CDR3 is TGTGCCATCAGGGCGGGAGTTTGGTACAATGAGCAGTTCTTC. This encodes CAIRAGVWYNEQFF.

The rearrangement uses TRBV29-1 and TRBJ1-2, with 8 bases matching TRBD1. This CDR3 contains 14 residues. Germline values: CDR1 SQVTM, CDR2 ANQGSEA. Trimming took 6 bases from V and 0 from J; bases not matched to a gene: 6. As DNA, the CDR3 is TGCAGCGTCTTGCCGGGACAGGCTAACTATGGCTACACCTTC. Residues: CSVLPGQANYGYTF.

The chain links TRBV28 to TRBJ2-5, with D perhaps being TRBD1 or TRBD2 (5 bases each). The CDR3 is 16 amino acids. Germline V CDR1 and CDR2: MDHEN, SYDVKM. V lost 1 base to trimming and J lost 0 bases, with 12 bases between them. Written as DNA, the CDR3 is TGTGCCAGCAGTTTATTGGGACCCTCGTACCAAGAGACCCAGTACTTC. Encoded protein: CASSLLGPSYQETQYF. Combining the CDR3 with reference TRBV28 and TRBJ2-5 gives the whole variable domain DVKVTQSSRYLVKRTGEKVFLECVQDMDHENMFWYRQDPGLGLRLIYFSYDVKMKEKGDIPEGYSVSREKKERFSLILESASTNQTSMYLCASSLLGPSYQETQYFGPGTRLLVL.

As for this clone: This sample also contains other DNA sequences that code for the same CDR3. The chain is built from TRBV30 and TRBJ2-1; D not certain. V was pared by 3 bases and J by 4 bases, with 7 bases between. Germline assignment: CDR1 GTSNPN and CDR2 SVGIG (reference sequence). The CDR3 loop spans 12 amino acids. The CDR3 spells CAWSVGYNEQFF. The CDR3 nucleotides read TGTGCCTGGAGCGTCGGTTACAATGAGCAGTTCTTC.

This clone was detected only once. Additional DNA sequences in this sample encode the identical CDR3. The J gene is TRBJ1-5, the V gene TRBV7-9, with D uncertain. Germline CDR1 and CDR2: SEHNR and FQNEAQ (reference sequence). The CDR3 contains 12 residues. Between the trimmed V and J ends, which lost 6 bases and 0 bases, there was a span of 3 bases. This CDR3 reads CASSNSNQPQHF. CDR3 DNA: TGTGCCAGCAGTAATAGCAATCAGCCCCAGCATTTT. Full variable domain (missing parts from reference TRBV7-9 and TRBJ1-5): DTGVSQNPRHKITKRGQNVTFRCDPISEHNRLYWYRQTLGQGPEFLTYFQNEAQLEKSRLLSDRFSAERPKGSFSTLEIQRTEQGDSAMYLCASSNSNQPQHFGDGTRLSIL.

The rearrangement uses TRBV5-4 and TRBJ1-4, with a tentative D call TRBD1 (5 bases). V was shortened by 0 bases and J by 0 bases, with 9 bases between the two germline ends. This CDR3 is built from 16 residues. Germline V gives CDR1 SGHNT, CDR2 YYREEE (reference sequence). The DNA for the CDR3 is TGTGCCAGCAGCTTGGGACAGAGTGCAACTAATGAAAAACTGTTTTTT. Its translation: CASSLGQSATNEKLFF.

CDR3 bases: TGCGCCAGCAGCATGGGACAGGGTAGCATCGGTGAAAAACTGTTTTTT. Residues: CASSMGQGSIGEKLFF. The rearrangement links TRBV5-1 to TRBJ1-4; 9 nucleotides match TRBD1. Trimming at V came to 4 bases and at J to 7 bases, leaving 11 bases not matched to a gene. CDR3 length: 16 residues. CDR1 is SGHRS and CDR2 is YFSETQ in the germline V gene. The full variable domain, with the rest looked up from reference TRBV5-1 and TRBJ1-4, is KAGVTQTPRYLIKTRGQQVTLSCSPISGHRSVSWYQQTPGQGLQFLFEYFSETQRNKGNFPGRFSGRQFSNSRSEMNVSTLELGDSALYLCASSMGQGSIGEKLFFGSGTQLSVL.

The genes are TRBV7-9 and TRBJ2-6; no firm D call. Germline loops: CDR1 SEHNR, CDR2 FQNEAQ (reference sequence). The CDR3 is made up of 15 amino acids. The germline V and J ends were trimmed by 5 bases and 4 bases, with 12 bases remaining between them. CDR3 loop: CASSKIGYGANVLTF. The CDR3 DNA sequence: TGTGCCAGCAGCAAAATCGGGTACGGGGCCAACGTCCTGACTTTC.

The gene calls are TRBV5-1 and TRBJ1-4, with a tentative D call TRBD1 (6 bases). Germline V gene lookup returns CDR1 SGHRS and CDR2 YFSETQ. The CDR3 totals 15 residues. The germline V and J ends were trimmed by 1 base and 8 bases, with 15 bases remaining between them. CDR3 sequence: CASSLFGDRTEKLFF. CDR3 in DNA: TGCGCCAGCAGCTTGTTCGGAGACAGGACAGAAAAACTGTTTTTT. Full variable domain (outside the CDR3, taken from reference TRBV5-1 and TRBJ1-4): KAGVTQTPRYLIKTRGQQVTLSCSPISGHRSVSWYQQTPGQGLQFLFEYFSETQRNKGNFPGRFSGRQFSNSRSEMNVSTLELGDSALYLCASSLFGDRTEKLFFGSGTQLSVL.